This TCR beta chain came from a study of OX40 agonist ivuxolimab in advanced cancers. Per the germline V gene, CDR1 is MNHNY and CDR2 is SVGAGI (reference sequence). The CDR3 sequence is 15 residues long. V was pared by 7 bases and J by 1 base, with 14 bases between. Autoimmune disease history or systemic immunosuppression disqualified patients. Clones were sequenced by immunoSEQ multiplex PCR, and TCRdb holds only the in-frame ones, with some missing. The table includes approximately 74,000 clones, around 82% detected once. The source of this sequence is an adult with an advanced solid tumor such as melanoma, head and neck, liver or kidney cancer. The chain employs TRBV6-6 and TRBJ1-5; D ambiguous. The sample in question was CD4+ or CD8+ T cells sorted from blood, obtained in a trial of the OX40 agonist ivuxolimab. The DNA of the CDR3 is TGTGCCAGCACCCCGGGTCAGCGGAGCAATCAGCCCCAGCATTTT. Amino acids: CASTPGQRSNQPQHF.